Following are 22 T cell receptor beta chains from one sample sequenced in a study of post-analysis software for immune sequencing data. General study findings and limits: In patients, TRBV5-6, TRBV5-1 and TRBV20-1 belonged to five or six TRBV segments found more frequently than in controls.

These receptors' targets are unknown. Sequencing libraries made from TCR beta cDNA carried unique molecular identifiers. MiXCR, applied by TCRdb to the PCR reads, yields one record per CDR3 protein. The sample lists roughly 600,000 distinct CDR3 sequences, 40% to 50% occurring once. Material for sequencing was blood. The origin of the receptors is a girl between 5 and 17 years old with multiple sclerosis.

This clonotype was found a few times. The rearrangement joins TRBV7-9 to TRBJ2-7; D call uncertain. CDR3 length: 14 residues. Per germline, CDR1 SEHNR and CDR2 FQNEAQ (reference sequence). The V end lost 5 bases, the J end lost 1 base, and 12 bases lay between the germline ends. The DNA for the CDR3 is TGTGCCAGCAGCGACCTGCACGGGTCCTACGAGCAGTACTTC. Protein: CASSDLHGSYEQYF.

The rearrangement uses TRBV9 and TRBJ1-4, with D hard to call. CDR1 and CDR2 (germline): SGDLS, YYNGEE. With 0 bases removed from V and 0 bases from J, the gap between germline ends came to 6 bases. The CDR3 runs to 15 residues. CDR3 sequence: CASSVAIATNEKLFF. The CDR3 region has the DNA TGTGCCAGCAGCGTAGCTATCGCAACTAATGAAAAACTGTTTTTT.

This clonotype was picked up a small number of times. The rearrangement joins TRBV5-1 to TRBJ2-5; D is unresolved. The CDR3 sequence is 15 residues long. Trimming took 2 bases from V and 5 from J, leaving 16 bases between them. Germline values: CDR1 SGHRS, CDR2 YFSETQ. CDR3 amino acids: CASSFGRGYMETQYF. The DNA for the CDR3 is TGCGCCAGCAGCTTCGGACGAGGATATATGGAGACCCAGTACTTC. Based on the CDR3 plus reference TRBV5-1 and TRBJ2-5, the full variable domain is KAGVTQTPRYLIKTRGQQVTLSCSPISGHRSVSWYQQTPGQGLQFLFEYFSETQRNKGNFPGRFSGRQFSNSRSEMNVSTLELGDSALYLCASSFGRGYMETQYFGPGTRLLVL.

V is TRBV20-1 and J is TRBJ2-3, with D possibly matching TRBD2 (7 bases). Trimming shortened V by 1 base and J by 4 bases, and 12 bases separated the two germline ends. Germline loops: CDR1 DFQATT, CDR2 SNEGSKA (reference sequence). The CDR3 extends over 14 amino acids. In DNA, the CDR3 is TGCAGTGCTAGAGGGGAGGGGGAGGCAGATACGCAGTATTTT. Its protein is CSARGEGEADTQYF.

This clonotype was seen only a few times. This chain uses TRBV7-3 with TRBJ2-1; TRBD2 matches 11 bases. The V and J ends lost 5 bases and 7 bases, in that order; junction bases with no gene match: 7. In germline, CDR1 is SGHTA, CDR2 FQGTGA. CDR3 length: 15 residues. CDR3 sequence reads: CASSAGTSGLNEQFF. CDR3 nucleotides: TGTGCCAGCAGCGCCGGGACTAGCGGCCTTAATGAGCAGTTCTTC.

This chain joins TRBV25-1 and TRBJ2-5, with no clear D. The length of the CDR3 is 13 residues. V lost 7 bases to trimming and J lost 1 base, with 10 bases between them. Germline lookup yields CDR1 MGHDK and CDR2 SYGVNS. The CDR3 region has the DNA TGTGCCAGCAAGGGTAGGGTCCAAGAGACCCAGTACTTC. Encoded protein: CASKGRVQETQYF.

This clonotype was observed a few times. The rearrangement joins TRBV7-2 to TRBJ2-3; D is unresolved. Germline CDR1 SGHTA, CDR2 FQGNSA. CDR3 size: 16 residues. Trimming removed 5 bases at V and 0 bases at J, with 15 bases between. CDR3 loop: CASSLLGRPSTDTQYF. CDR3 DNA: TGTGCCAGCAGCCTCCTTGGGCGGCCTAGCACAGATACGCAGTATTTT.

In this sample, this clonotype turned up a few times. The J gene is TRBJ2-7, the V gene TRBV2; D is unresolved. Germline loops: CDR1 SNHLY, CDR2 FYNNEI. Deletions cut 3 bases from V and 2 bases from J, with 8 bases between. There are 13 residues in the CDR3. For the CDR3, the DNA is TGTGCCAGCAGTGACGACCCTCCCTACGAGCAGTACTTC. It codes for CASSDDPPYEQYF.

Of note for this clonotype: The junction departs from the called germline gene at one end, perhaps through a read error. V is TRBV10-3 and J is TRBJ2-5, with 7 bases fitting TRBD2. The CDR3 totals 16 residues. Germline V gene sequence: CDR1 ENHRY, CDR2 SYGVKD. The CDR3 DNA reads as TGTGCCAGCAGTAGCACGAAAGGGAGGGGTCAAGAGGCCCAGTACTTC. It codes for CASSSTKGRGQEAQYF.

The chain has TRBV7-9 and TRBJ2-4; TRBD2 matches at 11 bases. Germline V gene sequence: CDR1 SEHNR, CDR2 FQNEAQ (reference sequence). Losses at the gene ends were 4 bases for V and 1 base for J; bases not matched to a gene: 3. The CDR3 has 16 residues. The CDR3 protein is CASSYTSGSAKNIQYF. CDR3 DNA sequence: TGTGCCAGCAGCTACACTAGCGGGAGTGCCAAAAACATTCAGTACTTC.

The chain joins TRBV6-1 to TRBJ2-1; D is possibly TRBD2 (5 bases). Germline V CDR1 and CDR2: MNHNS, SASEGT. The CDR3 spans 13 residues. V lost 6 bases, J lost 3 bases, and 9 bases lay in between. The CDR3 nucleotides read TGTGCCAGCAGATGGGGAGACTACAATGAGCAGTTCTTC. This codes for CASRWGDYNEQFF.

This clonotype was seen only a few times. This chain links TRBV12-3 or TRBV12-4 with TRBJ2-3; 9 nucleotides match TRBD2. After removal of 6 bases from V and 4 bases from J, the junction contained 8 bases not matched to a gene. This CDR3 region has 15 residues. DNA for the CDR3: TGTGCCAGCAGATCTAGCGGGACAGCCTCAGATACGCAGTATTTT. This sequence encodes CASRSSGTASDTQYF.

The rearrangement links TRBV20-1 to TRBJ2-3; D gene uncertain. Trimming cost V 2 bases and J 2 bases, with 8 bases left between them. The CDR3 length is 13 residues. CDR1 and CDR2 from the germline V gene are DFQATT and SNEGSKA (reference sequence). In nucleotides, the CDR3 is TGCAGTGCTAGATTGCTCTCCACAGATACGCAGTATTTT. Translated: CSARLLSTDTQYF.

J is TRBJ2-5 and V is TRBV6-5, with D possibly TRBD1 on 5 matching bases. This CDR3 is built from 15 residues. Deletions cut 6 bases from V and 4 bases from J, with 18 bases between. Per germline, CDR1 MNHEY and CDR2 SVGAGI. The CDR3 region has the DNA TGTGCCAGCAGCGGCAGGGCCCCCCTGTCAGAGACCCAGTACTTC. It specifies CASSGRAPLSETQYF.

In this sample, this clonotype turned up a few times. The chain combines TRBV12-3 or TRBV12-4 with TRBJ1-2; D remains ambiguous. This CDR3 spans 13 amino acids. The ends were cut back, 4 bases at V and 8 bases at J, with 14 bases in the middle. CDR3 in DNA: TGTGCCAGCAGTTACGCCTCGTACGGAGGCTACACCTTC. This sequence encodes CASSYASYGGYTF.

Comment on this clonotype: The junction and the germline gene differ at one end; a read error may be behind it. The chain links TRBV5-1 to TRBJ2-1; D remains ambiguous. From germline, CDR1 is SGHRS and CDR2 YFSETQ. The CDR3 runs 11 residues. The CDR3 coding sequence is TGCGCCGGCAGCTTGCTCCGAGAGCAGTTCTTC. It specifies CAGSLLREQFF. Full variable domain (rest looked up from reference TRBV5-1 and TRBJ2-1): KAGVTQTPRYLIKTRGQQVTLSCSPISGHRSVSWYQQTPGQGLQFLFEYFSETQRNKGNFPGRFSGRQFSNSRSEMNVSTLELGDSALYLCAGSLLREQFFGPGTRLTVL.

This clonotype was recorded a few times. The V gene is TRBV12-3 or TRBV12-4, the J gene TRBJ2-5; weak D call: TRBD1 (5 bases). This CDR3 region has 13 residues. V was clipped by 6 bases and J by 5 bases, with 13 bases between them. CDR3 in amino acids: CASRPQGRETQYF. CDR3 bases: TGTGCCAGCAGACCGCAGGGTCGGGAGACCCAGTACTTC.

This clonotype was detected a few times. The rearrangement joins TRBV12-3 or TRBV12-4 to TRBJ2-5; D is tentatively TRBD1 or TRBD2 (6 bases each). V was shortened by 7 bases and J by 7 bases, with 10 bases between the two germline ends. The CDR3 extends over 11 amino acids. CDR3: CASNKGGTQYF. CDR3 bases: TGTGCCAGCAACAAGGGGGGGACCCAGTACTTC.

The chain uses TRBV20-1 and TRBJ2-3; 7 nucleotides align to TRBD1. The trim removed 6 bases at V and 5 bases at J, leaving 8 bases unmatched. CDR1 is DFQATT, CDR2 SNEGSKA, per germline (reference sequence). CDR3 length equals 13 residues. CDR3 amino acids: CSARGLLRDTQYF. In nucleotides, the CDR3 is TGCAGTGCGAGGGGGCTCCTTCGAGATACGCAGTATTTT.

There are a few counts of this clonotype. The rearrangement links TRBV13 to TRBJ2-3; D gene unclear. In germline, CDR1 is PRHDT, CDR2 FYEKMQ (reference sequence). The CDR3 runs to 14 residues. V was cut by 1 base and J by 2 bases, with 7 bases left in between. CDR3 nucleotide sequence: TGTGCCAGCAGCTTAGAAACTATCACAGATACGCAGTATTTT. Amino acid sequence: CASSLETITDTQYF.

V is TRBV4-2 and J is TRBJ2-3, with 12 bases lining up with TRBD2. Germline CDR1 reads LGHNA; CDR2 reads YNFKEQ. J gave up 5 bases and V 1 base, and 4 bases lay outside the gene matches. This CDR3 is built from 16 residues. The CDR3 here is CASSQALAGGIDTQYF. The CDR3 nucleotides read TGTGCCAGCAGCCAAGCCCTAGCGGGAGGGATAGATACGCAGTATTTT.

The chain carries TRBV4-1 and TRBJ2-7; D ambiguous. CDR1 is MGHRA, CDR2 YSYEKL, per germline. This CDR3 region has 15 residues. The V and J ends lost 0 bases and 1 base respectively, with 10 bases between them. Here the CDR3 DNA reads TGCGCCAGCAGCCAAGATCTGTACAGATCCTACGAGCAGTACTTC. It is translated as CASSQDLYRSYEQYF.